The 10 T cell receptor beta chains below all came from one sample that was sequenced in a study of tumor and adjacent non-tumor tissue in lung cancer. The template was RNA from unsorted bulk tissue. A modified ARM-PCR protocol with three rounds of nested PCR amplified TCRbeta. TCRdb recomputed calls from the multiplex PCR reads with MiXCR, one row per CDR3 protein. The sample records approximately 86,000 distinct CDR3 sequences, approximately 72% being singletons. The material sequenced was lung tumor tissue. The source is a woman aged 35 to 49 with non-small cell lung cancer.

Turning to this clonotype: Relative to the germline gene, one junction end is altered; a read error may explain this. This chain uses TRBV6-5 with TRBJ1-6; D not resolved. This CDR3 has 16 residues. The V gene's germline CDR1 is MNHEY and CDR2 SVGAGI. CDR3 protein: CAISRSWAVLNSLLHF. The CDR3 DNA reads TGTGCCATCAGCCGCTCCTGGGCAGTGTTAAATTCACTCCTCCACTTT.

In the case of this clonotype: Germline and junction disagree at one end, which may indicate a read error. V and J are TRBV29-1 and TRBJ2-5; TRBD2 might be the D (6 bases). Germline CDR1 is SQVTM and CDR2 is ANQGSEA. The CDR3 runs to 15 residues. Here the CDR3 reads CSVKNQGGLQVTQYF. The CDR3, as DNA: TGCAGCGTCAAAAACCAGGGAGGCCTTCAAGTGACCCAGTACTTC.

Details on this clonotype: At one of its ends the junction is not consistent with the germline gene, which may arise from a read error. This chain joins TRBV29-1 and TRBJ1-4, with TRBD1 identical over 8 bases. The germline V gene encodes CDR1 SQVTM and CDR2 ANQGSEA. The length of the CDR3 is 14 residues. Written as DNA, the CDR3 is TGCGGCGTGGAAGGGACAGGAGACGGTGAAGAACTCTTTTTT. It yields the protein CGVEGTGDGEELFF.

This clonotype was recorded a few times. Being one base from a much bigger clone, this may be a read error. The rearrangement joins TRBV5-6 to TRBJ2-3; no firm D call. This CDR3 spans 13 amino acids. The germline V gene has CDR1 SGHDT and CDR2 YYEEEE. CDR3 sequence reads: CTSSLVHTDTQYF. The CDR3 nucleotides are TGTACCAGCAGCTTGGTCCACACAGATACGCAGTATTTT.

This sequence joins TRBV10-3 and TRBJ2-1, with a possible D match to TRBD1 (5 bases). The length of the CDR3 is 14 residues. Germline V gives CDR1 ENHRY, CDR2 SYGVKD. The ends were cut back, 9 bases at V and 9 bases at J, with 21 bases in the middle. CDR3 protein: CAINGAIAAGEQFF. The CDR3 coding sequence is TGTGCCATTAATGGGGCCATCGCGGCCGGTGAGCAGTTCTTC.

The rearrangement links TRBV20-1 to TRBJ2-7; tentatively, D is TRBD1 (6 bases). V lost 3 bases and J lost 3, with 15 bases in between. Germline assignment: CDR1 DFQATT and CDR2 SNEGSKA (reference sequence). The CDR3 is 14 amino acids. CDR3 in amino acids: CSASTWQGNYEQYF. The CDR3 DNA reads as TGCAGTGCTAGCACCTGGCAGGGGAACTACGAGCAGTACTTC.

The chain links TRBV5-4 to TRBJ1-5; D possibly corresponds to TRBD1 (6 bases). CDR3 size: 12 residues. Germline loops: CDR1 SGHNT, CDR2 YYREEE (reference sequence). Here the CDR3 reads CAWSGAGQPQHF. CDR3 in DNA: TGTGCTTGGTCGGGGGCAGGTCAACCCCAGCATTTT.

On this clonotype itself: A single base separates this from a much larger clone, so it may be a read error. The chain is built from TRBV5-6 and TRBJ2-5; perhaps D is TRBD1 or TRBD2 (5 bases each). This CDR3 comprises 13 residues. Germline CDR1 reads SGHDT; CDR2 reads YYEEEE. Between the trimmed V and J ends, which lost 4 bases and 7 bases, there was a span of 14 bases. CDR3 nucleotides: TGTGCCAGCAGCAGCAGGGTGGCGGGGACCCAGTACTTC. The encoded protein is CASSSRVAGTQYF.

The sample holds many counts of this clonotype. The genes are TRBV7-8 and TRBJ2-1; D is possibly TRBD2 (5 bases). In germline, CDR1 is SGHVS, CDR2 FQNEAQ. V was clipped by 5 bases and J by 15 bases, with 20 bases between them. This CDR3 is 13 amino acids long. The CDR3 DNA is TGTGCCAGCAGCCCCCCCTCTTCGGGGAATACGTTCTTC. Translation gives CASSPPSSGNTFF.

Worth noting for this clonotype: The junction does not match germline at one end; this may be a read error. The J gene is TRBJ1-4, the V gene TRBV6-6; 12 bases line up with TRBD1. In germline, CDR1 is MNHNY, CDR2 SVGAGI (reference sequence). This CDR3 comprises 21 residues. The DNA of the CDR3 is TGTGCCATCAGCTCCCAGTCGTTCACCGGGACAGGGGGCGGATTGAATGAAAAGCTGTTTTTT. It encodes CAISSQSFTGTGGGLNEKLFF.